A selection of T cell receptor beta chains follows, all from one sample in a study of CD8+ T cells in alopecia areata. Clones were sequenced by immunoSEQ multiplex PCR, and TCRdb holds only the in-frame ones, with some missing. The repertoire holds thousands of clones, with 65% to 70% as singletons. Sequencing used skin, obtained at week 0. Receptors originate from a human donor with alopecia areata. The CDR3 runs from the conserved cysteine through the conserved F or W. A D gene is named only where the DNA matches it firmly.

j_call,v_call,d_call,cdr3_aa
TRBJ2-7,TRBV10-3,TRBD2,CAISPMLAGSSYEQYF
TRBJ2-1,TRBV10-1,NA,CANPLEMTHSYNEQFF
TRBJ2-6,TRBV15,NA,CATSREGDSGANVLTF
TRBJ2-1,TRBV11-2,TRBD2,CASTVTSGGINEQFF
TRBJ2-3,TRBV27,TRBD1,CASSLAGTGFPDTQYF
TRBJ2-3,TRBV19,NA,CASSQGYADTQYF
TRBJ2-3,TRBV6-6,TRBD2,CASSYVRASGADTQYF
TRBJ2-7,TRBV7-9,NA,CASSLSVGFAEQYF
TRBJ1-6,TRBV7-2,NA,CASSYIEVINSPLHF
TRBJ1-2,TRBV10-3,NA,CAISEKGPYTF
TRBJ1-6,TRBV30,TRBD1,CAFRTGKNSPLHF
TRBJ2-1,TRBV2,NA,CASREGGAYNEQFF
TRBJ1-2,TRBV5-1,NA,CASSPRTGGYTF
TRBJ2-3,TRBV7-3,TRBD2,CASSRSGGQGDTQYF
TRBJ2-5,TRBV7-6,NA,CASSPRPQETQYF
TRBJ2-7,TRBV7-2,NA,CASSYSIEQYF
TRBJ2-1,TRBV29-1,NA,CSVLRAPASYNEQFF
TRBJ2-3,TRBV9,TRBD2,CASSVRLAGGDTQYF
TRBJ1-1,TRBV9,NA,CASSVGAGKGSAFF
TRBJ2-1,TRBV5-1,TRBD2,CASSLRSGGPSSYNEQFF
TRBJ1-2,TRBV4-3,NA,CASSQETDSYGYTF
TRBJ2-7,TRBV27,NA,CASSLVGKEQYF
TRBJ2-7,TRBV12-5,TRBD1,CASGLAPGQGLASQQYF
TRBJ2-1,TRBV7-7,TRBD2,CASSPDSGAVVEQFF
TRBJ1-2,TRBV10-2,NA,CASSESGAFILEYGYTF
TRBJ2-5,TRBV14,TRBD2,CASSRREGWKTQYF
TRBJ2-1,TRBV11-1,NA,CASSYRVSSYNEQFF
TRBJ1-6,TRBV6-5,NA,CASSSPARGSPLHF
TRBJ1-1,TRBV7-8,NA,CASSPSEDRNTEAFF
TRBJ2-1,TRBV5-4,NA,CASSWGRQGLSNEQFF
TRBJ1-4,TRBV6-5,TRBD1,CASSYSDRRVEKLFF
TRBJ1-1,TRBV11-2,NA,CASSRTQNTEAFF
TRBJ2-3,TRBV9,TRBD2,CASSVAQRGTTDTQYF
TRBJ1-5,TRBV30,NA,CAWSEGTYSNQPQHF
TRBJ1-1,TRBV20-1,NA,CSARQVGAFF
TRBJ1-4,TRBV30,NA,CAWNVGEKLFF
TRBJ2-1,TRBV11-2,NA,CASSPVLGPLYNEQFF
TRBJ2-7,TRBV19,TRBD1,CASSQIWTGYEQYF
TRBJ1-6,TRBV7-9,NA,CAGTQGPGSPLHF
TRBJ1-3,TRBV28,NA,CASTGAYLGNTIYF
TRBJ2-7,TRBV7-2,NA,CASRHSGTYEQYF
TRBJ1-6,TRBV7-6,NA,CASSSDSLPNSPLHF
TRBJ2-2,TRBV4-1,NA,CASSQQQLWRGEDTGELFF
TRBJ2-1,TRBV20-1,NA,CSARENNEQFF
TRBJ1-1,TRBV4-1,TRBD1,CASSPEGTAEAFF
TRBJ1-5,TRBV10-2,TRBD1,CASDRDSNQPQHF
TRBJ1-4,TRBV5-1,NA,CASSEPGQNEKLFF
TRBJ1-4,TRBV29-1,NA,CSVEGTAATNEKLFF
TRBJ2-2,TRBV5-1,NA,CASSFGWTGELFF